The 23 T cell receptor beta chains reported below all come from one sample, sequenced in a study of sequential checkpoint blockade in melanoma (dated by TCRdb to between 2017 and 2020). The library was prepared using the immunoSEQ multiplex PCR assay. TCRdb stores this immuneACCESS table with in-frame sequences only. Part of the clones is absent; in the studies checked, under half of the shortfall reflects unresolved V genes, and no reason is known for the rest. For this sample there are some 31,000 clones; 80% to 90% appear just once. The ten top clones hold over 20% of the sample. The treatment or condition label for this specimen denotes: randomized to nivolumab then ipilimumab (arm A) or the reverse (arm B). The specimen comprised CD8+ T cells sorted from blood (inferred from file names), sampled from a patient given nivolumab and ipilimumab in sequence. These receptors came from a human donor with melanoma.

V usage is TRBV6-1 and J usage is TRBJ2-5, with a tentative D call TRBD2 (6 bases). The J call is doubtful: the DNA matches TRBJ2-7 better. Germline loops: CDR1 MNHNS, CDR2 SASEGT. CDR3 length: 16 residues. The DNA of the CDR3 is TGTGCCAGCAGTGAATCGGTCTGGAGGGTTGTATACGAGCAGTACTTC. Translated: CASSESVWRVVYEQYF.

The CDR3 sequence is CASSLLLAGGHEQYF. In nucleotides, the CDR3 is TGTGCCAGCAGCTTACTACTAGCGGGGGGTCACGAGCAGTACTTC. V is TRBV7-6 and J is TRBJ2-7, with 12 positions matching TRBD2. The CDR3 length is 15 residues. Trimming removed 2 bases from V and 5 bases from J; junction bases left unmatched: 4. The germline V gene encodes CDR1 SGHVS and CDR2 FNYEAQ.

The CDR3 DNA reads as TGCGCCAGCAGTGAGTCCGATGGGCAGGTAGAGACCCAGTACTTC. Translation: CASSESDGQVETQYF. The chain combines TRBV10-1 with TRBJ2-5; D is uncertain. The CDR3 runs 15 residues. CDR1 is WNHNN and CDR2 is SYGVQD in the germline V gene (reference sequence). Trimming removed 0 bases from V and 4 bases from J, with 12 bases in between.

CDR3 sequence (DNA): TGTGCCTGGAGTAGAAAAGGGGCACGAGAAAAACTGTTTTTT. Amino acids: CAWSRKGAREKLFF. The V gene is TRBV30, the J gene TRBJ1-4; the D gene is possibly TRBD1 (5 bases). Germline CDR1 is GTSNPN and CDR2 is SVGIG (reference sequence). V lost 2 bases to trimming and J lost 8 bases, with 15 bases between them. CDR3 length equals 14 residues. Combining the CDR3 with reference TRBV30 and TRBJ1-4 gives the whole variable domain SQTIHQWPATLVQPVGSPLSLECTVEGTSNPNLYWYRQAAGRGLQLLFYSVGIGQISSEVPQNLSASRPQDRQFILSSKKLLLSDSGFYLCAWSRKGAREKLFFGSGTQLSVL.

The chain uses TRBV7-2 and TRBJ2-3, with D maybe TRBD2 (6 bases). The CDR3 is 17 amino acids. V dropped 0 bases and J dropped 6 bases, with 19 bases sitting between them. Per germline, CDR1 SGHTA and CDR2 FQGNSA. The CDR3, as DNA: TGTGCCAGCAGCTTAGCGAGGGAACTAGCCCCACTCGATACGCAGTATTTT. The encoded protein is CASSLARELAPLDTQYF.

This sequence joins TRBV27 and TRBJ1-1, with D possibly being TRBD1 (5 bases). The V end lost 0 bases, the J end lost 10 bases, and 12 bases lay between the germline ends. Per germline, CDR1 MNHEY and CDR2 SMNVEV (reference sequence). The CDR3 consists of 13 residues. The CDR3 DNA reads TGTGCCAGCAGTTTATCGTGGTGGGGGGGAGCTTTCTTT. As protein: CASSLSWWGGAFF.

The chain is built from TRBV19 and TRBJ1-1; 9 bases agree with TRBD1. The ends lost 7 bases at V and 3 bases at J; junction bases unmatched: 3. The CDR3 has 13 amino acids. Germline values: CDR1 LNHDA, CDR2 SQIVND (reference sequence). CDR3 residues: CASTDRGYTEAFF. The DNA for the CDR3 is TGTGCCAGTACGGACAGGGGATACACTGAAGCTTTCTTT.

The J gene is TRBJ2-1, the V gene TRBV19; a possible D gene is TRBD1 (6 bases). The length of the CDR3 is 14 residues. In germline, CDR1 is LNHDA, CDR2 SQIVND (reference sequence). Trimming removed 0 bases at V and 10 bases at J, with 13 bases between. This CDR3 is CASSIEPGHGEQFF. The CDR3, as DNA: TGTGCCAGTAGTATAGAACCGGGACACGGAGAGCAGTTCTTC. The variable domain in full, completed from reference TRBV19 and TRBJ2-1, reads DGGITQSPKYLFRKEGQNVTLSCEQNLNHDAMYWYRQDPGQGLRLIYYSQIVNDFQKGDIAEGYSVSREKKESFPLTVTSAQKNPTAFYLCASSIEPGHGEQFFGPGTRLTVL.

The V and J genes are TRBV21-1 and TRBJ2-7; TRBD1, the table's D call, was not compared with the DNA. TRBV21-1 is tagged as a pseudogene. The CDR3 extends over 13 amino acids. DNA of the CDR3: TGTGCCAGCACGGGACAGGGGTCCTACGAGCAGTACTTC. Its translation: CASTGQGSYEQYF.

The J gene is TRBJ2-3, the V gene TRBV7-2; tentative D call: TRBD1 (5 bases). The CDR3 spans 13 residues. The germline V gene encodes CDR1 SGHTA and CDR2 FQGNSA. V shed 2 bases and J shed 6 bases, with 9 bases lying between them. CDR3 protein: CASSLLRADTQYF. In nucleotides, the CDR3 is TGTGCCAGCAGCTTACTCAGGGCGGATACGCAGTATTTT.

This chain links TRBV6-5 with TRBJ2-3, with 11 nucleotides matching TRBD2. Trimming at V came to 6 bases and at J to 6 bases, leaving 8 bases not matched to a gene. CDR1 is MNHEY, CDR2 SVGAGI, per germline. This CDR3 has 15 residues. DNA of the CDR3: TGTGCCAGCAGATACAAACGGACTAGCGGGGATACGCAGTATTTT. This gives the protein CASRYKRTSGDTQYF.

In DNA form, the CDR3 reads TGCGCCAGCAGCCAAGCCTCGACAGGGGCCATTAATGAAAAACTGTTTTTT. Translating it yields CASSQASTGAINEKLFF. V is TRBV4-3 and J is TRBJ1-4; 8 nucleotides align to TRBD1. V trimming: 1 base; J trimming: 4 bases; junction bases outside the gene matches: 8. The CDR3 has 17 residues. The germline V gene has CDR1 LGHNA and CDR2 YSLEER.

This chain connects TRBV28 to TRBJ1-5; 8 positions match TRBD1. Germline lookup yields CDR1 MDHEN and CDR2 SYDVKM. CDR3 size: 15 residues. The V segment lost 6 bases and the J segment 4 bases; nucleotides outside the gene matches: 8. DNA for the CDR3: TGTGCCAGCAGGATGACAGGGGTCACGAATCAGCCCCAGCATTTT. Protein sequence: CASRMTGVTNQPQHF.

This clone was detected a few times. The rearrangement uses TRBV5-5 and TRBJ1-2, with unresolved D. Germline values: CDR1 SGHKS, CDR2 YYEKEE (reference sequence). This CDR3 is built from 13 residues. V was cut by 6 bases and J by 1 base, with 10 bases left in between. This CDR3 is CASTLGSNYGYTF. The CDR3 DNA reads TGTGCCAGCACCCTAGGGAGTAACTATGGCTACACCTTC.

This clone was counted between two and nine times. This chain connects TRBV6-1 to TRBJ2-3, with 9 bases lining up with TRBD1. The CDR3 is made up of 16 amino acids. From germline, CDR1 is MNHNS and CDR2 SASEGT. V shed 2 bases and J 0 bases; nucleotides not matched to a gene: 3. The CDR3 sequence: CASSERGTGSTDTQYF. CDR3 sequence (DNA): TGTGCCAGCAGTGAAAGGGGGACAGGGAGCACAGATACGCAGTATTTT.

The chain has TRBV13 and TRBJ2-7; D is perhaps TRBD2 (5 bases). The CDR3 loop spans 12 amino acids. Germline CDR1 reads PRHDT; CDR2 reads FYEKMQ (reference sequence). Trimming removed 5 bases at V and 4 bases at J, with 9 bases between. The CDR3 DNA follows: TGTGCCAGCAGCCCGACGGGGTACGAGCAGTACTTC. Residues: CASSPTGYEQYF. Full variable domain (outside the CDR3, taken from reference TRBV13 and TRBJ2-7): AAGVIQSPRHLIKEKRETATLKCYPIPRHDTVYWYQQGPGQDPQFLISFYEKMQSDKGSIPDRFSAQQFSDYHSELNMSSLELGDSALYFCASSPTGYEQYFGPGTRLTVT.

The rearrangement links TRBV25-1 to TRBJ2-7, with 10 bases matching TRBD2. This CDR3 comprises 15 residues. The V segment lost 3 bases and the J segment 4 bases; nucleotides outside the gene matches: 6. Germline loops: CDR1 MGHDK, CDR2 SYGVNS. CDR3 nucleotides: TGTGCCAGCAGTGACCTAGCGGGAGAAAGGTACGAGCAGTACTTC. Translated, it gives CASSDLAGERYEQYF.

For the CDR3, the DNA is TGTGCCAGCAGCTTAGCGCGGGGGCAGCCAGATACGCAGTATTTT. Translated, it gives CASSLARGQPDTQYF. The genes are TRBV7-2 and TRBJ2-3; a weak D match, TRBD2 (7 bases). Deletions cut 0 bases from V and 4 bases from J, with 11 bases between. CDR3 size: 15 residues. Germline V gene sequence: CDR1 SGHTA, CDR2 FQGNSA. Combining the CDR3 with reference TRBV7-2 and TRBJ2-3 gives the whole variable domain GAGVSQSPSNKVTEKGKDVELRCDPISGHTALYWYRQSLGQGLEFLIYFQGNSAPDKSGLPSDRFSAERTGGSVSTLTIQRTQQEDSAVYLCASSLARGQPDTQYFGPGTRLTVL.

The rearrangement uses TRBV30 and TRBJ2-3, with 8 positions matching TRBD1. The V and J ends lost 0 bases and 3 bases, in that order; junction bases with no gene match: 8. Germline assignment: CDR1 GTSNPN and CDR2 SVGIG (reference sequence). This CDR3 has 16 amino acids. CDR3 bases: TGTGCCTGGAGTGTAAGCGCAGGGGGCACGACAGATACGCAGTATTTT. Protein sequence: CAWSVSAGGTTDTQYF. Based on the CDR3 plus reference TRBV30 and TRBJ2-3, the full variable domain is SQTIHQWPATLVQPVGSPLSLECTVEGTSNPNLYWYRQAAGRGLQLLFYSVGIGQISSEVPQNLSASRPQDRQFILSSKKLLLSDSGFYLCAWSVSAGGTTDTQYFGPGTRLTVL.

CDR3 loop: CASSFGTATGELFF. CDR3 nucleotide sequence: TGCGCCAGCAGCTTCGGGACAGCAACCGGGGAGCTGTTTTTT. The chain is built from TRBV5-1 and TRBJ2-2, with 7 nucleotides matching TRBD1. Looked up from germline, CDR1 is SGHRS and CDR2 is YFSETQ. V dropped 2 bases and J dropped 5; count of bases not matched to a gene: 3. This CDR3 spans 14 amino acids.

The chain uses TRBV29-1 and TRBJ1-1, with TRBD1 matching over 9 bases. CDR1 and CDR2 from the germline V gene are SQVTM and ANQGSEA. V lost 4 bases, J lost 6 bases, and 3 bases stayed unmatched. The CDR3 runs 12 residues. The CDR3 sequence: CSVGGTGPEAFF. CDR3 coding DNA: TGCAGCGTTGGTGGGACAGGGCCTGAAGCTTTCTTT.

The chain has TRBV7-9 and TRBJ1-2; D is undetermined. CDR1 and CDR2 (germline): SEHNR, FQNEAQ (reference sequence). V was pared by 2 bases and J by 2 bases, with 12 bases between. The CDR3 consists of 15 residues. Here the CDR3 reads CASSLLRSGNYGYTF. CDR3 nucleotide sequence: TGTGCCAGCAGCTTACTCAGGTCCGGAAACTATGGCTACACCTTC.

V and J are TRBV28 and TRBJ1-1, with 9 positions matching TRBD1. This CDR3 has 15 residues. V lost 3 bases, J lost 3 bases, and 5 bases stayed unmatched. Germline CDR1 reads MDHEN; CDR2 reads SYDVKM. The CDR3 loop is CASSFNTGGYTEAFF. The CDR3, as DNA: TGTGCCAGCAGTTTTAACACAGGGGGCTACACTGAAGCTTTCTTT.